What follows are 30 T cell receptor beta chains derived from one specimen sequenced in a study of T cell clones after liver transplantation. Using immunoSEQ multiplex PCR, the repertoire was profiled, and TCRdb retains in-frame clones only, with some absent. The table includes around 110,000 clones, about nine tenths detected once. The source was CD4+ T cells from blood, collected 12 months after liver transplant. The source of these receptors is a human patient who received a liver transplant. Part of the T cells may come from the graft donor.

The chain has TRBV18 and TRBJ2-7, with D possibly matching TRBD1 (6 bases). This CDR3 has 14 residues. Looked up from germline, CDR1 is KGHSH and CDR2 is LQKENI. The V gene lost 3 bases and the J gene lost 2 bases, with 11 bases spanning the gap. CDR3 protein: CASSPPGTPYEQYF. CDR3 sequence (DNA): TGTGCCAGCTCACCTCCCGGGACACCCTACGAGCAGTACTTC.

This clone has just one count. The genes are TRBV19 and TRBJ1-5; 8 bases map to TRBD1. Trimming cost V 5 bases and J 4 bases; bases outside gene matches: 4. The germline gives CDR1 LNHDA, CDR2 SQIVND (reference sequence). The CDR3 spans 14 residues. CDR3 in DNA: TGTGCCAGTAGTGATACAGGGGGGAATCAGCCCCAGCATTTT. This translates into CASSDTGGNQPQHF.

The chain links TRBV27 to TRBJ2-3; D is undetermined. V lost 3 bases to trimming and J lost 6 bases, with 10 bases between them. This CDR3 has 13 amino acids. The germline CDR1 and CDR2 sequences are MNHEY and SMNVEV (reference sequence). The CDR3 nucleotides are TGTGCCAGCAGTTTTATGGTTAGGGATACGCAGTATTTT. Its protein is CASSFMVRDTQYF.

CDR3 sequence reads: CASSYRYTGELFF. CDR3 coding DNA: TGTGCCAGCAGCTACAGATACACCGGGGAGCTGTTTTTT. This chain connects TRBV13 to TRBJ2-2; D is ambiguous. Trimming left V 4 bases short and J 3 bases short, with 6 bases between. Germline loops: CDR1 PRHDT, CDR2 FYEKMQ (reference sequence). The CDR3 extends over 13 amino acids.

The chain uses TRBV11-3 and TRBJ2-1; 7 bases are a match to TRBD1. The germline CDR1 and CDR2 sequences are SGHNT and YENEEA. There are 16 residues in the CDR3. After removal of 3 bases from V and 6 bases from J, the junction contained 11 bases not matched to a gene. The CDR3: CASSFPGTAEANEQFF. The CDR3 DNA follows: TGTGCCAGCAGCTTTCCGGGGACAGCAGAAGCCAATGAGCAGTTCTTC.

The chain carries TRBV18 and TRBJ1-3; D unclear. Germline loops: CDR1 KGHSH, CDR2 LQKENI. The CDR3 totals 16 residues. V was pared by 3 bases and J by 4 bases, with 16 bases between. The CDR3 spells CASSPPQSVSGNTIYF. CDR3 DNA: TGTGCCAGCTCACCGCCTCAATCTGTCTCCGGAAACACCATATATTTT.

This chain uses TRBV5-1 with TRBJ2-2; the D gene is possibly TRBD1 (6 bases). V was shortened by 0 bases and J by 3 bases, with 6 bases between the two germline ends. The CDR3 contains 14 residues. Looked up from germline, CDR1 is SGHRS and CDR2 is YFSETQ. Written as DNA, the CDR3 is TGCGCCAGCAGCTTGGGGACAGACACCGGGGAGCTGTTTTTT. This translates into CASSLGTDTGELFF.

CDR3 loop: CARRGGNTIYF. The CDR3 DNA reads as TGTGCCAGGCGGGGGGGAAACACCATATATTTT. V usage is TRBV2 and J usage is TRBJ1-3, with D perhaps matching TRBD1 (5 bases). Trimming cost V 9 bases and J 4 bases, with 7 bases left between them. This CDR3 region has 11 residues. Germline V CDR1 and CDR2: SNHLY, FYNNEI.

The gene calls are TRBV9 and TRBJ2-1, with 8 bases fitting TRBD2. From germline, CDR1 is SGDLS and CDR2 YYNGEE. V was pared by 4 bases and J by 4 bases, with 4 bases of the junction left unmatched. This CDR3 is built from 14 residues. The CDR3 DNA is TGTGCCAGCAGCATCAGCGGGAGTTACAATGAGCAGTTCTTC. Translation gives CASSISGSYNEQFF.

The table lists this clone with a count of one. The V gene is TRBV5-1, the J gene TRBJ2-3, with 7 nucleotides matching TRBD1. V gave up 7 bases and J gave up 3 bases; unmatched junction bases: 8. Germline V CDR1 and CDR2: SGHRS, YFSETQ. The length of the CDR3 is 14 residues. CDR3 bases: TGCGCCAGCCGAGGGACAGCGGCAACAGATACGCAGTATTTT. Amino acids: CASRGTAATDTQYF.

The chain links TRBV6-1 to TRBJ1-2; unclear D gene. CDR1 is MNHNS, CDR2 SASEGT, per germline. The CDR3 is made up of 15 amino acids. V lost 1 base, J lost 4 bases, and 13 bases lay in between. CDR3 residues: CASSEVGVPFYGYTF. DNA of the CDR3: TGTGCCAGCAGTGAAGTCGGGGTTCCTTTCTATGGCTACACCTTC.

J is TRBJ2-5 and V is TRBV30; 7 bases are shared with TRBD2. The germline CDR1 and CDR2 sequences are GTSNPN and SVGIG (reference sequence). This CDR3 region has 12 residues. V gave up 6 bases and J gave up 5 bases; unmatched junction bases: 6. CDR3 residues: CACSSGRETQYF. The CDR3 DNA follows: TGTGCCTGCTCTAGCGGCCGGGAGACCCAGTACTTC.

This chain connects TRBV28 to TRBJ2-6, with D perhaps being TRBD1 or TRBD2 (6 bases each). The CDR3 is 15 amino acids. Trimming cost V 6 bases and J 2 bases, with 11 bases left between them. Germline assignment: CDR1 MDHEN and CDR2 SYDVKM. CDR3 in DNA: TGTGCCAGCAGAGGGGGGACAACTGGGGCCAACGTCCTGACTTTC. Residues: CASRGGTTGANVLTF. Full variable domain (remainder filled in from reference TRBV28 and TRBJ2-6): DVKVTQSSRYLVKRTGEKVFLECVQDMDHENMFWYRQDPGLGLRLIYFSYDVKMKEKGDIPEGYSVSREKKERFSLILESASTNQTSMYLCASRGGTTGANVLTFGAGSRLTVL.

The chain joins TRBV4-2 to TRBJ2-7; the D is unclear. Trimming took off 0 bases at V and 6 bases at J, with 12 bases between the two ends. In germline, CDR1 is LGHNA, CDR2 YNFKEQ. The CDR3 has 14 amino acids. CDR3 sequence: CASSQEERLGEQYF. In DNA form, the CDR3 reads TGTGCCAGCAGCCAAGAGGAGCGTCTAGGCGAGCAGTACTTC.

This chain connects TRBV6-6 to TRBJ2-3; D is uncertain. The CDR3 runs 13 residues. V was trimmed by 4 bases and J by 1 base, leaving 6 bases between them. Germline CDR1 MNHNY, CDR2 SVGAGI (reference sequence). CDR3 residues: CASSSTGTDTQYF. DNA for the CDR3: TGTGCCAGCAGTTCTACAGGCACAGATACGCAGTATTTT.

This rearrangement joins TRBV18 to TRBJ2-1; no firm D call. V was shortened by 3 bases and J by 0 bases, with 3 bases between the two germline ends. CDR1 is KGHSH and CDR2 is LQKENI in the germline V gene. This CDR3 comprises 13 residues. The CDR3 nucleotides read TGTGCCAGCTCACCGAGCTCCTACAATGAGCAGTTCTTC. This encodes CASSPSSYNEQFF.

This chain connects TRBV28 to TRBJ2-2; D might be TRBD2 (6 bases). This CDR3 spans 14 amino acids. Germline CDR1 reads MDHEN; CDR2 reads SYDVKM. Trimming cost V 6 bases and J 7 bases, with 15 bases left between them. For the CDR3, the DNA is TGTGCCAGCAGGATCTCGGGAGTCTTCGGGGAGCTGTTTTTT. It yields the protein CASRISGVFGELFF.

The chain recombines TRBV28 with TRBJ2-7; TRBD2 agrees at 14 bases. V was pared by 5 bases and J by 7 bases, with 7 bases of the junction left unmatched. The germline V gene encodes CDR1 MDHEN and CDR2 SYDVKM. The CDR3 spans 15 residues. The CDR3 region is CASSTPGLAGVEQYF. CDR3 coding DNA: TGTGCCAGCAGTACCCCGGGACTAGCGGGAGTAGAGCAGTACTTC.

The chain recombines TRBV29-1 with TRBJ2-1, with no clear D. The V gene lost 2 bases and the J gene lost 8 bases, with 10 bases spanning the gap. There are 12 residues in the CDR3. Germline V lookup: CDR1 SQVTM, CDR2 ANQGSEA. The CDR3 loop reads CSVELHTDEQFF. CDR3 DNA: TGCAGCGTTGAACTCCACACCGATGAGCAGTTCTTC.

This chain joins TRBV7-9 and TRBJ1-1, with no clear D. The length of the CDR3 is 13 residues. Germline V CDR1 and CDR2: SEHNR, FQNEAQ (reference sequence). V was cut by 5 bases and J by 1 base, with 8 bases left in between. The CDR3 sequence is CASSPVGNTEAFF. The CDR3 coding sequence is TGTGCCAGCAGCCCGGTCGGGAACACTGAAGCTTTCTTT.

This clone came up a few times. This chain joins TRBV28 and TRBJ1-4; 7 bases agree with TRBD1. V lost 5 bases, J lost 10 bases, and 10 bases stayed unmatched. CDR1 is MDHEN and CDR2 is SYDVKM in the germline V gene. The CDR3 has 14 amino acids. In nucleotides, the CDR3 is TGTGCCAGCAGTCCCTGGCGGCAGGGGGTAAAACTGTTTTTT. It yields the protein CASSPWRQGVKLFF.

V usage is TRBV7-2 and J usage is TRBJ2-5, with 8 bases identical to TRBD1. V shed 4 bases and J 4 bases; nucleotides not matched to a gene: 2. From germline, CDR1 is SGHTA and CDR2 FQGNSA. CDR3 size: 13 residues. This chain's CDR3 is CASSSDRGETQYF. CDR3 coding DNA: TGTGCCAGCAGCTCTGACAGGGGAGAGACCCAGTACTTC.

The CDR3 sequence is CASSFGTGDINIQYF. In nucleotides, the CDR3 is TGTGCCAGCAGCTTTGGGACAGGAGACATAAACATTCAGTACTTC. The V gene is TRBV5-4, the J gene TRBJ2-4, with 8 bases matching TRBD1. Germline loops: CDR1 SGHNT, CDR2 YYREEE (reference sequence). With V trimmed by 2 bases and J by 6 bases, 7 bases remained unmatched. This CDR3 comprises 15 residues.

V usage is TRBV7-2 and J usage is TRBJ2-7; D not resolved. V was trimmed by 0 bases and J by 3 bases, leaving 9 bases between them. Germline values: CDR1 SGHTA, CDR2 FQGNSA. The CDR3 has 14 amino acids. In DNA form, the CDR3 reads TGTGCCAGCAGCTTAGCTGGGTCCCTCTACGAGCAGTACTTC. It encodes CASSLAGSLYEQYF.

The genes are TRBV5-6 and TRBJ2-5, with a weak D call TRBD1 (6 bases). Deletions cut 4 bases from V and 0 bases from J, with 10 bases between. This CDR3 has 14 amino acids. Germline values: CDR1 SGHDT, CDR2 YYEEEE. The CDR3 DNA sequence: TGTGCCAGCAGCGACGGGACAAACCAAGAGACCCAGTACTTC. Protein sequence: CASSDGTNQETQYF.

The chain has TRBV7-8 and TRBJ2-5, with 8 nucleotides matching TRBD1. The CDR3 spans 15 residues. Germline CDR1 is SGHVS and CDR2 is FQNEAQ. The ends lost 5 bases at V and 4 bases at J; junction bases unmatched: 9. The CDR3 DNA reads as TGTGCCAGCAGCCGAGACAGGGGAGACGGAGAGACCCAGTACTTC. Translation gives CASSRDRGDGETQYF.

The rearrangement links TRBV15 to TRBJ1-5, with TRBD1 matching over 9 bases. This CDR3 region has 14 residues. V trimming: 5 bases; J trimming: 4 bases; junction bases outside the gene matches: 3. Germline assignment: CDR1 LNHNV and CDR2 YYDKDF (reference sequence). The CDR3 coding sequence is TGTGCCACCAGCGGACAGGGGTGGAATCAGCCCCAGCATTTT. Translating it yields CATSGQGWNQPQHF.

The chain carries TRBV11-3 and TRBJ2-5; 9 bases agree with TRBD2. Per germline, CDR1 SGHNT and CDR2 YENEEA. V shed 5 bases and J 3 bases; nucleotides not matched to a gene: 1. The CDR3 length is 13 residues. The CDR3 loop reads CASSRLAEETQYF. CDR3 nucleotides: TGTGCCAGCAGCCGACTAGCGGAAGAGACCCAGTACTTC.

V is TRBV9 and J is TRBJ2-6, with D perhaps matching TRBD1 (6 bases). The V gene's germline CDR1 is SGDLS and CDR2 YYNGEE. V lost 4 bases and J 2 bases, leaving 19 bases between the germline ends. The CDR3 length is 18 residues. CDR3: CASSKTQGSFAGANVLTF. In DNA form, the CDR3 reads TGTGCCAGCAGCAAGACACAGGGATCTTTTGCTGGGGCCAACGTCCTGACTTTC.

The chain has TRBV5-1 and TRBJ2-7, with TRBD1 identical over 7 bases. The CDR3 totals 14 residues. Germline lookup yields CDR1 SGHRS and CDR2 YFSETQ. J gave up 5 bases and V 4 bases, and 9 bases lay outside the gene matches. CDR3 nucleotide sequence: TGCGCCAGCAGCGGAACGACAGGACAGGACGAGCAGTACTTC. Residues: CASSGTTGQDEQYF.